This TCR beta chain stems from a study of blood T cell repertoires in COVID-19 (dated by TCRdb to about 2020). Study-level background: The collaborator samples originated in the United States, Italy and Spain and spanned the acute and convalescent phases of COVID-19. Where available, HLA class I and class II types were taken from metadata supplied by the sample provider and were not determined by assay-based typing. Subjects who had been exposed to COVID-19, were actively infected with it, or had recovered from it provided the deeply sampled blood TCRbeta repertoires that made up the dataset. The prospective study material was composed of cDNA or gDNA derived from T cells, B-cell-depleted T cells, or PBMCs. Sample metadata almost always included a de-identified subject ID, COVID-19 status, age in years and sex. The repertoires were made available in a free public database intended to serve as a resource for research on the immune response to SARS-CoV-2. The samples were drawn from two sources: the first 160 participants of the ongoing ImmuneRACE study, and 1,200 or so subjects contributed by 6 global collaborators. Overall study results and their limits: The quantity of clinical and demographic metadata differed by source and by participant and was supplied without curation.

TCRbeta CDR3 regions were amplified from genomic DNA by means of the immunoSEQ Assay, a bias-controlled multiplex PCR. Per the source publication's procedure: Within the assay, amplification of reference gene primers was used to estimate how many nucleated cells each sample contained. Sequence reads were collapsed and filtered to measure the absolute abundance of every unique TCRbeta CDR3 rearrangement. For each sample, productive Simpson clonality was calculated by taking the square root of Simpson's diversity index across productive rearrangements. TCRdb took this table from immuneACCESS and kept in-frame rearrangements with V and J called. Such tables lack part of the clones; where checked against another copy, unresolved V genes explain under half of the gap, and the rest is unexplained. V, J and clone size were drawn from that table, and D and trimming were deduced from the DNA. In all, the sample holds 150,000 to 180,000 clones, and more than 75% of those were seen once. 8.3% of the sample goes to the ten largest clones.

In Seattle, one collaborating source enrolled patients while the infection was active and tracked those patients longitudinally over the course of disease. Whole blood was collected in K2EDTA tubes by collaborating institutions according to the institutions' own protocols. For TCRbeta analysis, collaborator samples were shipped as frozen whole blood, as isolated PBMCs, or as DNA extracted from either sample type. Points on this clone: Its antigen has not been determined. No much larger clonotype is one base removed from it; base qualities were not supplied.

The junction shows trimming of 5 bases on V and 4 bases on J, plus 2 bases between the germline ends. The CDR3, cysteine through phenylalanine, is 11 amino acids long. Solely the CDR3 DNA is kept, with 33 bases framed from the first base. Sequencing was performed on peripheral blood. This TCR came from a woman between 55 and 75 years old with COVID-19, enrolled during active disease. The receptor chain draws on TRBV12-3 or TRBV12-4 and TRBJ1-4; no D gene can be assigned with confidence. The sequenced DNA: TGTGCCAGCAGTCATAATGAAAAACTGTTTTTT. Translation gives CASSHNEKLFF.